The rows below give T cell receptor beta chains drawn from one sample of a study of technical replicates of blood from a handful of donors. The table came from immunoSEQ multiplex PCR; TCRdb's copy has only in-frame clones and leaves some out. This sample has approximately 49,000 clones, with 92% found just once. Sequencing was carried out using PBMCs. All receptors come from a human donor in good health. Some clones in this sample may be carry-over from other donors' samples. Both conserved end residues are part of each CDR3. Each record gives: CDR3 protein, CDR3 DNA, V gene, D gene, J gene, clone size. A D gene is named only where the DNA matches it firmly. The size entry is marked missing in some rows and otherwise reads once, few, many or a size class.

cdr3_aa: CASQDVSGASTDTQYF
cdr3_nt: TGCGCCAGCCAGGATGTGAGCGGGGCTAGCACAGATACGCAGTATTTT
v_call: TRBV5-1
d_call: TRBD2
j_call: TRBJ2-3
clone_size: -

cdr3_aa: CASSRDRAYEQYF
cdr3_nt: TGTGCCAGCAGCCGGGACAGGGCTTACGAGCAGTACTTC
v_call: TRBV6-5
d_call: TRBD1
j_call: TRBJ2-7
clone_size: -

cdr3_aa: CASSERTRGMVAGGFGTGELFF
cdr3_nt: TGTGCCAGCAGTGAACGGACGAGGGGGATGGTAGCGGGGGGGTTTGGGACCGGGGAGCTGTTTTTT
v_call: TRBV6-1
d_call: TRBD2
j_call: TRBJ2-2
clone_size: few

cdr3_aa: CSVRRFGSYEQYF
cdr3_nt: TGCAGCGTTCGGCGGTTTGGGTCCTACGAGCAGTACTTC
v_call: TRBV29-1
d_call: -
j_call: TRBJ2-7
clone_size: -

cdr3_aa: CSALTGKAFF
cdr3_nt: TGCAGTGCCTTGACAGGGAAAGCTTTCTTT
v_call: TRBV20-1
d_call: TRBD1
j_call: TRBJ1-1
clone_size: once

cdr3_aa: CASSGRYLRDTGELFF
cdr3_nt: TGTGCCAGCAGCGGCAGATACCTACGGGACACCGGGGAGCTGTTTTTT
v_call: TRBV7-9
d_call: -
j_call: TRBJ2-2
clone_size: -

cdr3_aa: CASSGTTDYNEQFF
cdr3_nt: TGTGCCAGCAGCGGGACTACAGATTACAATGAGCAGTTCTTC
v_call: TRBV6-1
d_call: TRBD2
j_call: TRBJ2-1
clone_size: -

cdr3_aa: CAISEARGTNTEAFF
cdr3_nt: TGTGCCATCAGTGAGGCCCGGGGGACTAACACTGAAGCTTTCTTT
v_call: TRBV10-3
d_call: -
j_call: TRBJ1-1
clone_size: -

cdr3_aa: CASSEFSGVSSYEQYF
cdr3_nt: TGTGCCAGCAGCGAATTCAGCGGGGTAAGCTCCTACGAGCAGTACTTC
v_call: TRBV7-2
d_call: TRBD2
j_call: TRBJ2-7
clone_size: once

cdr3_aa: CASGASGVLGEQFF
cdr3_nt: TGTGCCAGCGGGGCTAGCGGAGTTCTTGGGGAGCAGTTCTTC
v_call: TRBV2
d_call: TRBD2
j_call: TRBJ2-1
clone_size: -

cdr3_aa: CASSPDLLHTGELFF
cdr3_nt: TGTGCCAGCAGCCCCGACTTGTTACACACCGGGGAGCTGTTTTTT
v_call: TRBV7-2
d_call: -
j_call: TRBJ2-2
clone_size: -

cdr3_aa: CASSLSVLASTGELFF
cdr3_nt: TGCGCCAGCAGCCTCTCTGTACTAGCGAGCACCGGGGAGCTGTTTTTT
v_call: TRBV5-1
d_call: TRBD2
j_call: TRBJ2-2
clone_size: -

cdr3_aa: CASSQDRGFGNEQFF
cdr3_nt: TGCGCCAGCAGCCAAGACAGGGGCTTCGGCAATGAGCAGTTCTTC
v_call: TRBV4-1
d_call: -
j_call: TRBJ2-1
clone_size: -

cdr3_aa: CAWSVNTEYPLGTF
cdr3_nt: TGTGCCTGGAGTGTAAACACCGAATACCCGCTAGGTACCTTC
v_call: TRBV30
d_call: -
j_call: TRBJ1-2
clone_size: -

cdr3_aa: CASSPGPNYEQYF
cdr3_nt: TGTGCCAGCAGCCCTGGGCCAAACTACGAGCAGTACTTC
v_call: TRBV7-2
d_call: -
j_call: TRBJ2-7
clone_size: -

cdr3_aa: CASSLDLGLAGAPQFF
cdr3_nt: TGTGCCAGCAGCTTAGATCTGGGACTAGCGGGAGCACCACAGTTCTTC
v_call: TRBV11-3
d_call: TRBD2
j_call: TRBJ2-1
clone_size: once

cdr3_aa: CASSLSLTQPGAYF
cdr3_nt: TGTGCCAGCAGCCTATCCCTGACACAGCCTGGGGCTTACTTC
v_call: TRBV7-8
d_call: -
j_call: TRBJ2-7
clone_size: -

cdr3_aa: CASSQIASSGGLSSYNEQFF
cdr3_nt: TGCGCCAGCAGCCAGATCGCGTCTAGCGGGGGCCTTAGCTCCTACAATGAGCAGTTCTTC
v_call: TRBV4-1
d_call: TRBD2
j_call: TRBJ2-1
clone_size: -

cdr3_aa: CASSGTSGRADTQYF
cdr3_nt: TGTGCCAGCAGTGGGACTAGCGGGAGGGCAGATACGCAGTATTTT
v_call: TRBV2
d_call: TRBD2
j_call: TRBJ2-3
clone_size: -

cdr3_aa: CASSRTGHQPQHF
cdr3_nt: TGTGCCAGCTCAAGGACAGGGCATCAGCCCCAGCATTTT
v_call: TRBV27
d_call: TRBD1
j_call: TRBJ1-5
clone_size: -